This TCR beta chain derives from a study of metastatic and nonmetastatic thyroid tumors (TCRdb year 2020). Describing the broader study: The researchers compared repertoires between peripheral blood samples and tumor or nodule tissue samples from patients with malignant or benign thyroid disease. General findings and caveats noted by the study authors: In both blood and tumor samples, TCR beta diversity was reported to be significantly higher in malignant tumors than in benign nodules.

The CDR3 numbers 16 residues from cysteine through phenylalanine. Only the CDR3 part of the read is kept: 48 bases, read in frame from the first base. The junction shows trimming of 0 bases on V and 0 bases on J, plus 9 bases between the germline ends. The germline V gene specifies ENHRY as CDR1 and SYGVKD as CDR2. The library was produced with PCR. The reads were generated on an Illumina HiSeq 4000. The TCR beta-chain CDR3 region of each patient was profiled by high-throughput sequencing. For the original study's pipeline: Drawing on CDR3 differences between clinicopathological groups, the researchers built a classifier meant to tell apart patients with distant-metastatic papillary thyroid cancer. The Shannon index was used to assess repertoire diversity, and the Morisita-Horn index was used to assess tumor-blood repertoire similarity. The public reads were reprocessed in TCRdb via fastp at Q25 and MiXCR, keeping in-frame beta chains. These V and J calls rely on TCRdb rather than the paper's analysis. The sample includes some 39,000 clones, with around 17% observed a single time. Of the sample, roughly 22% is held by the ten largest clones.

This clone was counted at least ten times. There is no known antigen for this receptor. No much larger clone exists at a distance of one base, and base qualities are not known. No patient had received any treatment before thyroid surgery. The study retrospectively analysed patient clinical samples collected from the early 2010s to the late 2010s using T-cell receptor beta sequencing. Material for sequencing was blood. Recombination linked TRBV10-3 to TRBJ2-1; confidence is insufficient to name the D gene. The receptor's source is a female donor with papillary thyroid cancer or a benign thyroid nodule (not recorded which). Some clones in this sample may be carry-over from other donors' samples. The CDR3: CAISESGDASYNEQFF. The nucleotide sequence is TGTGCCATCAGTGAGTCGGGTGACGCCTCCTACAATGAGCAGTTCTTC.